This T cell receptor (beta chain) is from a study of T-cell reconstitution after alpha-beta-depleted transplantation in children. This clonotype was detected many times. Its antigen is unknown. Study-wide results and caveats: Surviving thymic progenitors and recipient T cells were the source of high TCRbeta diversity at day 60 in some patients. Several hundred graft clones that had expanded were reportedly the source of alpha-beta T cells about two months after transplant. One year after transplant, T-cell counts and diversity came mostly from newly produced T cells.

Unique molecular identifiers were incorporated when the TCRbeta library was constructed. TCRdb re-derived calls from the PCR reads in MiXCR, one entry per CDR3 protein. This table holds roughly 220,000 distinct CDR3 sequences, around 9.2% found once. Trimming took 4 bases from V and 3 from J, leaving 11 bases between them. Germline-derived CDR1 and CDR2 are SGHRS and YFSETQ. CDR3 length: 13 residues. This receptor was identified in a male patient between 2 and 10 years old who had a stem cell transplant for acute myeloid leukemia, so the T cells may come from the graft donor. The gene calls are TRBV5-1 and TRBJ2-7; no definite D call. This specimen was PBMCs, mostly from graft donor cells, taken 360 days after TCRalphabeta/CD19-depleted stem cell transplant. The CDR3 is CASSGGVYYEQYF. The DNA for the CDR3 is TGCGCCAGCAGCGGTGGGGTATACTACGAGCAGTACTTC.